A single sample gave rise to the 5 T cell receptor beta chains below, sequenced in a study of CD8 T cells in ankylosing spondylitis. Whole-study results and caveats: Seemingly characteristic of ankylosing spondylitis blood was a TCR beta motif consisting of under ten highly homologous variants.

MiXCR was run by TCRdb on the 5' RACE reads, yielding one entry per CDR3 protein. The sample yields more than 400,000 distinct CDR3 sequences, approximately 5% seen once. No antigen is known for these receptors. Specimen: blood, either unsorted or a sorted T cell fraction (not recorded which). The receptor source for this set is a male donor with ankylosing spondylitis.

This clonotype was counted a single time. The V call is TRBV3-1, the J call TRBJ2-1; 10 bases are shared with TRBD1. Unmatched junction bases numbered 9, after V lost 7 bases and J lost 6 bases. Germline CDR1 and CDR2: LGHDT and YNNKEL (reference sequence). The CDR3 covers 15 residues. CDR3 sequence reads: CASTKRGTGVNEQFF. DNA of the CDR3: TGTGCCAGCACCAAGCGTGGGACAGGGGTCAATGAGCAGTTCTTC.

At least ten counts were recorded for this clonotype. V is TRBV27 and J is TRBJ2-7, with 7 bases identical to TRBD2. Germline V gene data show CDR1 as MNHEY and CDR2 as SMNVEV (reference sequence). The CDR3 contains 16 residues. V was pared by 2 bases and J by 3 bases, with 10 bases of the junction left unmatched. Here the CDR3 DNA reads TGTGCCAGCAGTTTAGTGCGGGAGAGGGCGTACTACGAGCAGTACTTC. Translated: CASSLVRERAYYEQYF.

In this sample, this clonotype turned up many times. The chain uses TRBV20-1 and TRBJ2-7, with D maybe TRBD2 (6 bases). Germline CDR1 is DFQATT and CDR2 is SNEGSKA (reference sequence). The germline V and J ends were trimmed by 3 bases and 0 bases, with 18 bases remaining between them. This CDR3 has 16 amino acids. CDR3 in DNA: TGCAGTGCTAGGGGCGGGGTCCGTCCCCTCTCCTACGAGCAGTACTTC. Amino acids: CSARGGVRPLSYEQYF.

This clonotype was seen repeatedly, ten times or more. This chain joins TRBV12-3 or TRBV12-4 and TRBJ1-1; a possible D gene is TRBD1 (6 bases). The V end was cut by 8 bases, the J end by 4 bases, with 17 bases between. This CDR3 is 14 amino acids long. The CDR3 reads CASLRRGWGTEAFF. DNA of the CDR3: TGTGCCAGCCTTAGAAGGGGGTGGGGCACTGAAGCTTTCTTT.

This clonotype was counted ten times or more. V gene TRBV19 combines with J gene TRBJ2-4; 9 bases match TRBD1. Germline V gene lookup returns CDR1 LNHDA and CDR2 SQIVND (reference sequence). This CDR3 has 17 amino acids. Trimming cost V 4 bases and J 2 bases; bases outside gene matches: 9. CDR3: CASSTPGQGIPKNIQYF. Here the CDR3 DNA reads TGTGCCAGTAGTACTCCGGGACAGGGTATCCCCAAAAACATTCAGTACTTC.